This is a list of T cell receptor beta chains from one sample in a study of vaccination effects on CD4 cells after COVID-19. Profiled with immunoSEQ multiplex PCR; TCRdb holds only in-frame clones, not every one. The data show under 40,000 clones, roughly four fifths seen once. Their cognate antigens are unknown. Sequences were derived from CD4+ T cells from PBMCs cultured with HCoV-NL63 spike peptides, sampled after COVID-19 vaccination. The receptors here all came from a human donor who received a COVID-19 vaccine. Some clones in this sample may be carry-over from other donors' samples. Each CDR3 is given with its conserved first and last residue. The order of the fields is clone size, V gene, J gene, D gene, CDR3 protein, CDR3 DNA. The D gene is left open where the match is weak. Size values are once, few and many counts, or a class for expanded clones, and some rows have none.

abundance: NA; v_gene: TRBV6-5; j_gene: TRBJ2-3; d_gene: NA; CDR3aa: CASSLTIRDTQYF; CDR3nt: TGTGCCAGCAGTCTCACTATACGGGATACGCAGTATTTT
abundance: NA; v_gene: TRBV5-5; j_gene: TRBJ2-2; d_gene: NA; CDR3aa: CASSRGSQGWTGELFF; CDR3nt: TGTGCCAGCAGTAGAGGCAGCCAGGGATGGACCGGGGAGCTGTTTTTT
abundance: NA; v_gene: TRBV19; j_gene: TRBJ1-2; d_gene: NA; CDR3aa: CASSIGRGNGYTF; CDR3nt: TGTGCCAGTAGTATCGGCAGGGGAAATGGCTACACCTTC
abundance: NA; v_gene: TRBV6-5; j_gene: TRBJ1-4; d_gene: NA; CDR3aa: CASSRANEKLFF; CDR3nt: TGTGCCAGCAGCCGTGCGAATGAAAAACTGTTTTTT
abundance: NA; v_gene: TRBV18; j_gene: TRBJ1-1; d_gene: NA; CDR3aa: CASSPESRRTEAFF; CDR3nt: TGTGCCAGCTCACCAGAGAGCAGGAGGACTGAAGCTTTCTTT
abundance: NA; v_gene: TRBV9; j_gene: TRBJ1-1; d_gene: NA; CDR3aa: CASSASGNTEAFF; CDR3nt: TGTGCCAGCAGCGCATCAGGGAACACTGAAGCTTTCTTT
abundance: NA; v_gene: TRBV7-9; j_gene: TRBJ1-2; d_gene: TRBD1; CDR3aa: CASSLSIGTADGYTF; CDR3nt: TGTGCCAGCAGCTTAAGCATCGGGACAGCGGATGGCTACACCTTC
abundance: NA; v_gene: TRBV30; j_gene: TRBJ2-3; d_gene: NA; CDR3aa: CAWGGVDTQYF; CDR3nt: TGTGCCTGGGGCGGTGTAGATACGCAGTATTTT
abundance: NA; v_gene: TRBV11-3; j_gene: TRBJ2-3; d_gene: NA; CDR3aa: CASSFPASDTQYF; CDR3nt: TGTGCCAGCAGCTTCCCAGCTTCAGATACGCAGTATTTT
abundance: NA; v_gene: TRBV7-9; j_gene: TRBJ1-2; d_gene: NA; CDR3aa: CASSLTQGTEYGYTF; CDR3nt: TGTGCCAGCAGCTTAACGCAGGGGACGGAATATGGCTACACCTTC
abundance: NA; v_gene: TRBV5-1; j_gene: TRBJ2-5; d_gene: NA; CDR3aa: CASSPRGYLQETQYF; CDR3nt: TGCGCCAGCAGCCCGAGGGGATACCTACAAGAGACCCAGTACTTC
abundance: NA; v_gene: TRBV6-6; j_gene: TRBJ1-5; d_gene: TRBD1; CDR3aa: CASSRQGWDNQPQHF; CDR3nt: TGTGCCAGCAGCCGACAGGGATGGGACAATCAGCCCCAGCATTTT
abundance: NA; v_gene: TRBV2; j_gene: TRBJ2-5; d_gene: TRBD1; CDR3aa: CASYDRGSPETQYF; CDR3nt: TGTGCCAGCTATGACAGGGGCTCCCCAGAGACCCAGTACTTC
abundance: NA; v_gene: TRBV5-1; j_gene: TRBJ2-5; d_gene: NA; CDR3aa: CASSLVPETETQYF; CDR3nt: TGCGCCAGCAGCTTGGTTCCGGAAACGGAGACCCAGTACTTC
abundance: NA; v_gene: TRBV29-1; j_gene: TRBJ2-4; d_gene: TRBD2; CDR3aa: CSVVTGGENIQYF; CDR3nt: TGCAGCGTTGTTACGGGGGGGGAAAACATTCAGTACTTC
abundance: NA; v_gene: TRBV27; j_gene: TRBJ2-5; d_gene: TRBD2; CDR3aa: CASSLKTSGDRGTQYF; CDR3nt: TGTGCCAGCAGTTTAAAGACTAGCGGGGACCGGGGGACCCAGTACTTC
abundance: NA; v_gene: TRBV6-5; j_gene: TRBJ2-6; d_gene: NA; CDR3aa: CASGHAGANVLTF; CDR3nt: TGTGCCAGCGGACATGCTGGGGCCAACGTCCTGACTTTC
abundance: once; v_gene: TRBV24-1; j_gene: TRBJ2-5; d_gene: TRBD1; CDR3aa: CATSDLGRGRETQYF; CDR3nt: TGTGCCACCAGTGATTTAGGTAGGGGGCGGGAGACCCAGTACTTC
abundance: NA; v_gene: TRBV6-5; j_gene: TRBJ2-2; d_gene: TRBD1; CDR3aa: CASRKDRGRELFF; CDR3nt: TGTGCCAGCAGGAAGGACAGGGGCCGGGAGCTGTTTTTT
abundance: NA; v_gene: TRBV3-1/TRBV3-2; j_gene: TRBJ1-1; d_gene: TRBD1; CDR3aa: CASSQAGTGVLTEAFF; CDR3nt: TGTGCCAGCAGCCAGGCCGGAACAGGGGTACTCACTGAAGCTTTCTTT